Each of the 4 T cell receptor beta chains below was sequenced from the same sample in a study of beta chain features in type 1 diabetes. No antigen has been identified for these receptors. Expressed TCRB transcripts got sequenced, as all isolated RNA was reverse transcribed. Method: immunoSEQ multiplex PCR; TCRdb's copy keeps in-frame clones and lacks some. Of roughly 51,000 clones listed, 52% are singletons. Notes on the study in general: Shortening of TCRB CDR3s, moderate but significant, appeared in all four CD4+ subsets of Type 1 diabetes patients.

The specimen sequenced was Tregs from blood. The receptors derive from a woman aged 40 to 50 with type 1 diabetes.

The chain joins TRBV27 to TRBJ1-1; D is unresolved. Trimming removed 8 bases at V and 0 bases at J, with 16 bases between. The germline CDR1 and CDR2 sequences are MNHEY and SMNVEV (reference sequence). This CDR3 has 15 amino acids. CDR3 DNA sequence: TGTGCCAGCGGGGATCAGAGGAGGATGAACACTGAAGCTTTCTTT. Translation gives CASGDQRRMNTEAFF.

This clone was recorded a few times. The V and J genes are TRBV28 and TRBJ1-5; no clear D. The length of the CDR3 is 16 residues. CDR1 MDHEN and CDR2 SYDVKM come from the germline V gene. V lost 5 bases and J lost 1, with 15 bases in between. CDR3 coding DNA: TGTGCCAGCAGTGGCCCATATGGAGGCAGCAATCAGCCCCAGCATTTT. As protein: CASSGPYGGSNQPQHF.

This clone turned up a few times. J is TRBJ1-5 and V is TRBV4-2; D may be TRBD1 (5 bases). The germline V gene encodes CDR1 LGHNA and CDR2 YNFKEQ. The CDR3 covers 14 residues. Trimming removed 3 bases at V and 8 bases at J, with 14 bases between. This CDR3 reads CASSQGGRREPQHF. The CDR3 region has the DNA TGTGCCAGCAGCCAGGGGGGGAGGAGGGAGCCCCAGCATTTT.

This sequence joins TRBV28 and TRBJ2-3, with unresolved D. The V gene lost 5 bases and the J gene lost 0 bases, with 15 bases spanning the gap. The CDR3 has 16 amino acids. Germline CDR1 and CDR2: MDHEN and SYDVKM. DNA for the CDR3: TGTGCCAGCAGTCCCGGAGCAGCCGGTAGCACAGATACGCAGTATTTT. Its protein product is CASSPGAAGSTDTQYF.